The source of this T cell receptor (beta chain) is a study of cytomegalovirus exposure and HLA in healthy donors. Study outcomes and limitations: Being productive about 87% or about 30% of the time was typical of most TCR beta V segments in an earlier analysis. A later analysis revealed that TCR association rates differed between HLA loci, peaking at DRB1 and bottoming out at HLA-C.

About this clone: Its specificity is unknown.

V lost 3 bases and J 1 base, leaving 9 bases between the germline ends. CDR1 and CDR2 from the germline V gene are SNHLY and FYNNEI. CDR3 length equals 14 residues. It was with 60 Vbeta and 13 Jbeta primers that the PCR ran. Measured with immunoSEQ multiplex PCR; TCRdb has only the in-frame clones, and not every one. The sample shows 95,000 to 100,000 clones, 65% to 80% of them seen only once. This sequence originates from a man aged 50 to 59 in good health and CMV-seronegative. Sequencing was performed on PBMCs. J is TRBJ1-2 and V is TRBV2; D may be TRBD1 (6 bases). CDR3: CASSDRGVNYGYTF. The CDR3 bases are TGTGCCAGCAGTGACAGGGGCGTTAACTATGGCTACACCTTC.